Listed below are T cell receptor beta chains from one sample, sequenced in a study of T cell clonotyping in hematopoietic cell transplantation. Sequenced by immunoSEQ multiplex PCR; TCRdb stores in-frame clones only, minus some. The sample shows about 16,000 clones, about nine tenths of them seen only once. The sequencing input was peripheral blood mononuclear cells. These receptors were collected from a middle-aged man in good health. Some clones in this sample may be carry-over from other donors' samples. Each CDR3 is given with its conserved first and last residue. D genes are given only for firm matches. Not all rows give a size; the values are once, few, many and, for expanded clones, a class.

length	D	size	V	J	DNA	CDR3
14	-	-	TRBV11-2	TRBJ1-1	TGTGCCAGCAGCTCGACAGAACTTAACACTGAAGCTTTCTTT	CASSSTELNTEAFF
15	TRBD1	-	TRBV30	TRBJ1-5	TGTGCCTGGAGCGCCGGACAGGGCCCTAATCAGCCCCAGCATTTT	CAWSAGQGPNQPQHF
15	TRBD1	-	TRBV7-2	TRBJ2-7	TGTGCCAGCGTTGCCGCCGGGACAGGGACGTACGAGCAGTACTTC	CASVAAGTGTYEQYF
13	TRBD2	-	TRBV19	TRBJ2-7	TGTGCCAGTAGTAGGGGACTAGTCGACGAGCAGTACTTC	CASSRGLVDEQYF
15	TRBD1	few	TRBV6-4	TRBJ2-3	TGTGCCAGCAGTCCCTCGGGACAGGGGACAGATACGCAGTATTTT	CASSPSGQGTDTQYF
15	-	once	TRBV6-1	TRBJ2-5	TGTGCCAGCAGGGACCCGGGGACAATAAAAGAGACCCAGTACTTC	CASRDPGTIKETQYF
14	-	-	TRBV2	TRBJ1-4	TGTGCCAGCAGTGATTCAGGAGGGAATGAAAAACTGTTTTTT	CASSDSGGNEKLFF
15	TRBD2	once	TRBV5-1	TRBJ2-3	TGCGCCAGCAGCGGGACTAGCGGGAGTCCAGATACGCAGTATTTT	CASSGTSGSPDTQYF
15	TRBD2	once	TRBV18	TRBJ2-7	TGTGCCAGCTCACCACTTCGCGGGGGGGCTCACGAGCAGTACTTC	CASSPLRGGAHEQYF
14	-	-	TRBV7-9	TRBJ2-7	TGTGCCAGCAACTCCGGACTCCCGCTAGACGAGCAGTACTTC	CASNSGLPLDEQYF
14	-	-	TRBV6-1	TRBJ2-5	TGTGCCAGCAGTGCCCAGGCGGGGCAGGGGACCCAGTACTTC	CASSAQAGQGTQYF
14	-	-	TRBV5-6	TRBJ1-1	TGTGCCAGCAGCCCGGGAGGGGACCCCACTGAAGCTTTCTTT	CASSPGGDPTEAFF
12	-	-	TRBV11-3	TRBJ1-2	TGTGCCAGCAGCTTAAGAGATAGGGGCTACACCTTC	CASSLRDRGYTF
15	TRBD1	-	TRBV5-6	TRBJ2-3	TGTGCCAGCAGCCCGGACAGGGCCATCACAGATACGCAGTATTTT	CASSPDRAITDTQYF
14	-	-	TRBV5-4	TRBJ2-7	TGTGCCAGCAGCTTGGTAGGGTCCCCCTACGAGCAGTACTTC	CASSLVGSPYEQYF
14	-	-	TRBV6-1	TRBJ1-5	TGTGCCAGCAGTGAAGGTAGGGAATATCAGCCCCAGCATTTT	CASSEGREYQPQHF
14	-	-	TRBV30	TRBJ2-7	TGTGCCTGGAGTATAACGACAGGATCGAGCGAGCAGTACTTC	CAWSITTGSSEQYF
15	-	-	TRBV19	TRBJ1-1	TGTGCCAGTAGTATCGGGTACGGGTTGAACACTGAAGCTTTCTTT	CASSIGYGLNTEAFF
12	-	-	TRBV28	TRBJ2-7	TGTGCCAGCAGTCCCGGCAGGGTCGAGCAGTACTTC	CASSPGRVEQYF
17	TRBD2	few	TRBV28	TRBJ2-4	TGTGCCAGCAGTCTAAACCCCGGGACTAGCGGAGAAAACATTCAGTACTTC	CASSLNPGTSGENIQYF
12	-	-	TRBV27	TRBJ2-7	TGTGCCAGCAGTCCCGGGCTTGGGGAGCAGTACTTC	CASSPGLGEQYF
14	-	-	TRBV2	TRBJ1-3	TGTGCCAGCAGTGAAGTGGTCTCTGGAAACACCATATATTTT	CASSEVVSGNTIYF
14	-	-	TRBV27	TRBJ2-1	TGTGCCAGCAGCTTCACCATGACCGGCAATGAGCAGTTCTTC	CASSFTMTGNEQFF
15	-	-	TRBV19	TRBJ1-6	TGTGCCAGTAGTATATCAGGCTCCTATAATTCACCCCTCCACTTT	CASSISGSYNSPLHF
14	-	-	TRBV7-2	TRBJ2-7	TGTGCCAGCAGCCTCAGGAGTCAAACCTACGAGCAGTACTTC	CASSLRSQTYEQYF
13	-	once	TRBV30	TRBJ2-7	TGTGCCTCCAGCATCCGATCCGGGACCCGAATGTACTTC	CASSIRSGTRMYF
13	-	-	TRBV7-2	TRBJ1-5	TGTGCCAGCAGCTTTTCACGGGCCAAGCCCCAGCATTTT	CASSFSRAKPQHF
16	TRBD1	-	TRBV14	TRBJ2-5	TGTGCCAGCACCTATGAGGGAATGGGACAGAATGAGACCCAGTACTTC	CASTYEGMGQNETQYF
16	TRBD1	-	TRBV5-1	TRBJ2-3	TGCGCCAGCAGCTCCCAACAGGGGGGAGAGACAGATACGCAGTATTTT	CASSSQQGGETDTQYF